This passage covers 27 T cell receptor beta chains from one sample sequenced in a study of cytomegalovirus exposure and HLA in healthy donors. PCR used 60 Vbeta primers and 13 Jbeta primers. Sequencing used immunoSEQ multiplex PCR; TCRdb keeps in-frame clones, though not all of them. The data hold about 190,000 clones, with around 84% observed a single time. Sequencing was done on a sample of PBMCs. Receptors were obtained from a woman in her fifties or sixties in good health and CMV-seropositive.

This rearrangement joins TRBV9 to TRBJ2-3, with D hard to call. The germline gives CDR1 SGDLS, CDR2 YYNGEE. CDR3 length equals 10 residues. CDR3 residues: CDISTDTQYF. CDR3 DNA sequence: TGTGACATTTCAACAGATACGCAGTATTTT.

The chain is built from TRBV2 and TRBJ2-7, with 12 bases identical to TRBD2. This CDR3 comprises 13 residues. Per germline, CDR1 SNHLY and CDR2 FYNNEI. V lost 7 bases to trimming and J lost 7 bases; unmatched junction nucleotides: 5. The CDR3 is CASTGLAGGEQYF. The CDR3 DNA is TGTGCCAGCACCGGGCTAGCGGGGGGGGAGCAGTACTTC.

This chain joins TRBV4-3 and TRBJ2-1, with 10 bases aligning to TRBD2. V gave up 3 bases and J gave up 3 bases; unmatched junction bases: 8. The CDR3 contains 17 residues. Germline CDR1 LGHNA, CDR2 YSLEER. CDR3 residues: CASSQTSLAGYYNEQFF. Written as DNA, the CDR3 is TGCGCCAGCAGCCAGACCTCACTAGCGGGGTACTACAATGAGCAGTTCTTC.

The chain combines TRBV6-5 with TRBJ2-7; tentatively, D is TRBD1 (8 bases). CDR3 length: 15 amino acids. Germline V gives CDR1 MNHEY, CDR2 SVGAGI. The V end was cut by 5 bases, the J end by 3 bases, with 17 bases between. The CDR3 reads CASSGGGQAIYEQYF. Here the CDR3 DNA reads TGTGCCAGCAGTGGGGGGGGACAGGCTATCTACGAGCAGTACTTC.

This clone was seen a few times. This CDR3 reads CASGSDRANVLTF. CDR3 DNA: TGTGCTAGTGGATCTGACAGGGCCAACGTCCTGACTTTC. The rearrangement uses TRBV12-5 and TRBJ2-6; D unresolved. The germline V gene encodes CDR1 LGHNT and CDR2 FRNRAP. CDR3 length equals 13 residues. V dropped 6 bases and J dropped 5 bases, with 8 bases sitting between them.

The chain uses TRBV5-4 and TRBJ2-7; 7 bases align to TRBD2. Germline V gene data show CDR1 as SGHNT and CDR2 as YYREEE (reference sequence). V gave up 5 bases and J gave up 0 bases; unmatched junction bases: 2. The CDR3 runs to 13 residues. The CDR3 DNA sequence: TGTGCCAGCAGGGGGGGGAGCTCCTACGAGCAGTACTTC. It encodes CASRGGSSYEQYF.

This chain joins TRBV7-9 and TRBJ2-2; D remains unclear. The V gene's germline CDR1 is SEHNR and CDR2 FQNEAQ (reference sequence). V gave up 4 bases and J gave up 0 bases, with 12 bases separating them. The CDR3 has 16 amino acids. CDR3 DNA sequence: TGTGCCAGCAGCTCGCCATTACTTGCGAACACCGGGGAGCTGTTTTTT. It translates to CASSSPLLANTGELFF.

The chain has TRBV6-4 and TRBJ2-7; 10 positions match TRBD2. V lost 1 base, J lost 2 bases, and 8 bases stayed unmatched. Germline V gene data show CDR1 as MRHNA and CDR2 as SNTAGT. The CDR3 runs to 17 residues. The CDR3 DNA is TGTGCCAGCAGTGACTATGCTAGCGGGGGACCGACCTACGAGCAGTACTTC. Its protein product is CASSDYASGGPTYEQYF.

The V call is TRBV6-5, the J call TRBJ1-2, with D hard to call. The CDR3 sequence is 14 residues long. The ends were cut back, 6 bases at V and 5 bases at J, with 16 bases in the middle. Germline-derived CDR1 and CDR2 are MNHEY and SVGAGI. For the CDR3, the DNA is TGTGCCAGCAGCCCCGGTTGGGGAGGGTATGGCTACACCTTC. It encodes CASSPGWGGYGYTF.

The V gene is TRBV2, the J gene TRBJ2-7; D may be TRBD1 (5 bases). The germline V gene encodes CDR1 SNHLY and CDR2 FYNNEI. The V end was cut by 10 bases, the J end by 0 bases, with 13 bases between. The CDR3 totals 13 residues. The CDR3 DNA is TGTGCCACCAAACAGGACAACTCCTACGAGCAGTACTTC. Translating gives CATKQDNSYEQYF.

V gene TRBV5-1 combines with J gene TRBJ2-3; tentatively, D is TRBD2 (7 bases). V was trimmed by 4 bases and J by 2 bases, leaving 14 bases between them. The germline V gene encodes CDR1 SGHRS and CDR2 YFSETQ. The CDR3 totals 15 residues. CDR3 in amino acids: CASSPGGGATDTQYF. The CDR3 nucleotides read TGCGCCAGCAGCCCCGGTGGGGGGGCCACAGATACGCAGTATTTT.

The chain couples TRBV28 to TRBJ2-5; TRBD2 aligns across 9 bases. The CDR3 covers 17 residues. Germline V CDR1 and CDR2: MDHEN, SYDVKM. Trimming took 2 bases from V and 7 from J; bases not matched to a gene: 14. CDR3 region: CASSLGTGLAAKGTQYF. The CDR3 region has the DNA TGTGCCAGCAGTTTAGGGACGGGACTAGCAGCCAAAGGGACCCAGTACTTC.

The chain joins TRBV7-2 to TRBJ2-3; TRBD2 matches 16 bases. The germline gives CDR1 SGHTA, CDR2 FQGNSA. Trimming took 7 bases from V and 0 from J; bases not matched to a gene: 4. This CDR3 has 17 amino acids. This CDR3 reads CASKGTSGGGSTDTQYF. CDR3 bases: TGTGCCAGCAAGGGGACTAGCGGGGGGGGGAGCACAGATACGCAGTATTTT.

This chain links TRBV5-4 with TRBJ1-5; TRBD1 might be the D (6 bases). Germline V gives CDR1 SGHNT, CDR2 YYREEE (reference sequence). The V end was cut by 0 bases, the J end by 3 bases, with 10 bases between. This CDR3 is 15 amino acids long. CDR3 DNA sequence: TGTGCCAGCAGCTTGGCAGGGGCCCCCAATCAGCCCCAGCATTTT. Its protein is CASSLAGAPNQPQHF.

This chain links TRBV7-9 with TRBJ2-5; the match to TRBD1 covers 7 bases. The DNA end favors TRBJ2-7, so the J call may be wrong. CDR3 length equals 16 residues. Per germline, CDR1 SEHNR and CDR2 FQNEAQ (reference sequence). The CDR3: CASSPPPGQKTYEQYF. The CDR3 DNA is TGTGCCAGCAGCCCCCCACCGGGACAGAAGACCTACGAGCAGTACTTC.

V usage is TRBV13 and J usage is TRBJ2-5, with TRBD2 as a possible D gene (6 bases). The CDR3 extends over 16 amino acids. Trimming shortened V by 4 bases and J by 5 bases, and 20 bases separated the two germline ends. Germline loops: CDR1 PRHDT, CDR2 FYEKMQ (reference sequence). The CDR3: CASSSRGLRNWETQYF. CDR3 nucleotides: TGTGCCAGCAGCTCGAGGGGACTCCGAAATTGGGAGACCCAGTACTTC.

The chain has TRBV6-1 and TRBJ1-2, with D uncertain. The CDR3 is 15 amino acids. The V gene's germline CDR1 is MNHNS and CDR2 SASEGT. V was trimmed by 1 base and J by 0 bases, leaving 9 bases between them. Here the CDR3 reads CASSEGTPSNYGYTF. CDR3 in DNA: TGTGCCAGCAGTGAAGGAACACCTTCTAACTATGGCTACACCTTC.

The J gene is TRBJ2-3, the V gene TRBV15; D possibly corresponds to TRBD2 (5 bases). The germline V gene has CDR1 LNHNV and CDR2 YYDKDF (reference sequence). This CDR3 is built from 14 residues. Trimming pared 2 bases from V and 2 bases from J, leaving 8 bases between. CDR3 protein: CATSRSGVTDTQYF. In DNA, the CDR3 is TGTGCCACCAGCAGATCCGGGGTCACAGATACGCAGTATTTT. The whole variable domain, filled in from reference TRBV15 and TRBJ2-3, reads DAMVIQNPRYQVTQFGKPVTLSCSQTLNHNVMYWYQQKSSQAPKLLFHYYDKDFNNEADTPDNFQSRRPNTSFCFLDIRSPGLGDTAMYLCATSRSGVTDTQYFGPGTRLTVL.

The rearrangement joins TRBV6-5 to TRBJ2-7; no reliable D call. The CDR3 extends over 14 amino acids. Trimming left V 2 bases short and J 1 base short, with 9 bases between. CDR1 and CDR2 (germline): MNHEY, SVGAGI. The CDR3 protein is CASSYPGDSYEQYF. DNA of the CDR3: TGTGCCAGCAGTTACCCTGGAGATTCCTACGAGCAGTACTTC.

The gene calls are TRBV4-2 and TRBJ2-7, with TRBD2 matching over 8 bases. Trimming took 0 bases from V and 6 from J; bases not matched to a gene: 7. The germline V gene encodes CDR1 LGHNA and CDR2 YNFKEQ. This CDR3 comprises 15 residues. Here the CDR3 DNA reads TGTGCCAGCAGCCAAGATCCAGCGGGGGAAGGCGAGCAGTACTTC. It yields the protein CASSQDPAGEGEQYF.

The chain recombines TRBV9 with TRBJ2-2; TRBD1 matches 8 bases. Germline loops: CDR1 SGDLS, CDR2 YYNGEE. CDR3 size: 14 residues. The V segment lost 4 bases and the J segment 7 bases; nucleotides outside the gene matches: 6. This CDR3 is CASSPRTGIGELFF. The CDR3 nucleotides read TGTGCCAGCAGCCCCAGGACAGGGATCGGGGAGCTGTTTTTT.

The rearrangement uses TRBV11-2 and TRBJ2-1; possibly TRBD2 for D (5 bases). The germline gives CDR1 SGHAT, CDR2 FQNNGV. V lost 4 bases and J 9 bases, leaving 10 bases between the germline ends. The CDR3 length is 12 residues. The chain's CDR3 is CASSSSGGEQFF. The CDR3 nucleotides read TGTGCCAGCAGCTCCTCTGGAGGTGAGCAGTTCTTC.

A single count supports this clone. The chain combines TRBV6-5 with TRBJ2-5; maybe TRBD2 (6 bases). The J call may be wrong; the DNA end is better matched by TRBJ2-7. Per the germline V gene, CDR1 is MNHEY and CDR2 is SVGAGI. This CDR3 has 15 residues. The chain's CDR3 is CASSYYGSLAYEQYF. CDR3 DNA sequence: TGTGCCAGCAGTTACTACGGGAGCTTAGCCTACGAGCAGTACTTC.

The gene calls are TRBV19 and TRBJ1-1, with D tentatively TRBD1 (5 bases). The CDR3 is 15 amino acids. The V and J ends lost 3 bases and 4 bases respectively, with 15 bases between them. The germline CDR1 and CDR2 sequences are LNHDA and SQIVND (reference sequence). CDR3 coding DNA: TGTGCCAGTAGTATGGAACGGCGGGGGGGCACTGAAGCTTTCTTT. This codes for CASSMERRGGTEAFF.

V is TRBV7-2 and J is TRBJ2-1; 13 positions match TRBD2. The germline V gene encodes CDR1 SGHTA and CDR2 FQGNSA. The CDR3 covers 14 residues. V lost 5 bases, J lost 14 bases, and 9 bases stayed unmatched. CDR3 in DNA: TGTGCCAGCAGCCAACTAGCGGGGGGGCCAGGGAAGTTCTTC. This codes for CASSQLAGGPGKFF.

This rearrangement joins TRBV1 to TRBJ1-4; TRBD1, the table's D call, was not compared with the DNA. TRBV1 is noted as a pseudogene. The CDR3 consists of 14 residues. CDR3 sequence (DNA): TGCACCAGCAGCCAAGGGGGCTCGGGTGAAAAACTGTTTTTT. As protein: CTSSQGGSGEKLFF.

The CDR3 DNA is TGTGCCTGGAGCGAGACTAGCGGATACACAGATACGCAGTATTTT. Encoded protein: CAWSETSGYTDTQYF. This chain connects TRBV30 to TRBJ2-3; 9 bases line up with TRBD2. This CDR3 has 15 amino acids. CDR1 is GTSNPN and CDR2 is SVGIG in the germline V gene (reference sequence). Losses at the gene ends were 3 bases for V and 2 bases for J; bases not matched to a gene: 6.